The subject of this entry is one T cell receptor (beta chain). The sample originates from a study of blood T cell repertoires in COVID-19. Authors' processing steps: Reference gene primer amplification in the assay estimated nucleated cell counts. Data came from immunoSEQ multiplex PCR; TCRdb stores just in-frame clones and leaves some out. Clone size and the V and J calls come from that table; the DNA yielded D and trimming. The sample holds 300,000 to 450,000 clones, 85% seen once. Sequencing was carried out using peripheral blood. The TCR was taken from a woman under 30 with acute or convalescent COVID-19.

The CDR3 loop is CASSLEGTRNTEAFF. CDR3 coding DNA: TGTGCCAGCAGCTTGGAAGGGACAAGGAACACTGAAGCTTTCTTT. The chain recombines TRBV5-5 with TRBJ1-1; TRBD1 might be the D (6 bases). Trimming left V 0 bases short and J 1 base short, with 10 bases between. The V gene's germline CDR1 is SGHKS and CDR2 YYEKEE (reference sequence). This CDR3 region has 15 residues.